The 31 T cell receptor beta chains below come from one sample, sequenced in a study of breast tumors, draining lymph nodes, adjacent tissues. TCRdb itself ran the multiplex PCR reads through MiXCR, one entry per CDR3 protein. The table has 150,000 to 200,000 distinct CDR3 sequences, approximately 30% seen once. Samples came from axillary lymph nodes draining the breast cancer. The sample comprised axillary lymph node tissue. These TCRs come from a female donor with breast cancer. Some clones in this sample may be carry-over from other donors' samples.

The J gene is TRBJ1-3, the V gene TRBV7-2; 9 bases align to TRBD1. Looked up from germline, CDR1 is SGHTA and CDR2 is FQGNSA. V lost 2 bases to trimming and J lost 9 bases; unmatched junction nucleotides: 2. CDR3 size: 13 residues. In DNA, the CDR3 is TGTGCCAGCAGCTTAACAGGGGGCGGCACCATATATTTT. Its translation: CASSLTGGGTIYF.

This chain links TRBV2 with TRBJ1-2; possibly TRBD1 for D (5 bases). Looked up from germline, CDR1 is SNHLY and CDR2 is FYNNEI. The CDR3 runs to 13 residues. V was cut by 4 bases and J by 12 bases, with 18 bases left in between. The CDR3 sequence is CASSGGPDSGNTF. DNA for the CDR3: TGTGCCAGCAGTGGGGGACCAGACTCTGGAAACACCTTC.

This clonotype was detected ten times or more. The chain carries TRBV6-5 and TRBJ1-2; the match to TRBD1 covers 11 bases. V trimming: 6 bases; J trimming: 6 bases; junction bases outside the gene matches: 6. CDR3 size: 14 residues. CDR1 is MNHEY, CDR2 SVGAGI, per germline. The CDR3: CASRGQGARDGYTF. The DNA for the CDR3 is TGTGCCAGCAGAGGACAGGGGGCGAGAGATGGCTACACCTTC.

Ten or more counts support this clonotype. The chain has TRBV29-1 and TRBJ2-3; 7 bases match TRBD2. CDR1 is SQVTM and CDR2 is ANQGSEA in the germline V gene. The CDR3 is 16 residues long. V lost 6 bases and J lost 4; bases outside the gene matches: 16. The chain's CDR3 is CSVGTSALGYADTQYF. The DNA of the CDR3 is TGCAGCGTGGGCACTAGCGCTTTAGGGTACGCAGATACGCAGTATTTT.

As for this clonotype: Possible read error: a much larger clone is one base away. V usage is TRBV6-5 and J usage is TRBJ2-1, with 11 bases identical to TRBD2. The V gene end was trimmed by 5 bases and the J gene end by 4 bases; junction bases not matched to a gene: 4. The CDR3 has 15 amino acids. Germline assignment: CDR1 MNHEY and CDR2 SVGAGI. CDR3 bases: TGTGCCAGCAGTGACGTAGCGGGGGGGTACAATGAGCAGTTCTTC. This encodes CASSDVAGGYNEQFF.

This clonotype occurred a few times. A read error may be the cause here, since a much bigger clone is one base away. The rearrangement joins TRBV5-1 to TRBJ2-1; 7 bases match TRBD1. The CDR3 sequence is 13 residues long. CDR1 is SGHRS, CDR2 YFSETQ, per germline. The CDR3 nucleotides are TGCGCCAGCAGCCAGGACAGGTACAATGACCAGTTCTTC. Translation: CASSQDRYNDQFF. Full variable domain (remainder filled in from reference TRBV5-1 and TRBJ2-1): KAGVTQTPRYLIKTRGQQVTLSCSPISGHRSVSWYQQTPGQGLQFLFEYFSETQRNKGNFPGRFSGRQFSNSRSEMNVSTLELGDSALYLCASSQDRYNDQFFGPGTRLTVL.

The chain couples TRBV9 to TRBJ2-1, with 10 nucleotides matching TRBD2. Germline trimming cut 5 bases from V and 13 bases from J; bases unmatched to any gene: 9. In germline, CDR1 is SGDLS, CDR2 YYNGEE. This CDR3 spans 13 amino acids. CDR3 nucleotides: TGTGCCAGCAGTGGTCTAGCGGGGGCAATTCAGTTCTTC. This encodes CASSGLAGAIQFF.

This clonotype was detected a few times. Just one base apart from a much larger clone, this may be a read error. The V and J genes are TRBV19 and TRBJ2-7, with 8 bases fitting TRBD2. Germline values: CDR1 LNHDA, CDR2 SQIVND (reference sequence). The CDR3 sequence is 17 residues long. CDR3 sequence reads: CASSIGGRSGRPYEQSF. In nucleotides, the CDR3 is TGTGCCAGTAGTATAGGGGGTAGGAGCGGGAGACCCTACGAGCAGTCCTTC. Looking up the rest from reference TRBV19 and TRBJ2-7 gives the full variable domain: DGGITQSPKYLFRKEGQNVTLSCEQNLNHDAMYWYRQDPGQGLRLIYYSQIVNDFQKGDIAEGYSVSREKKESFPLTVTSAQKNPTAFYLCASSIGGRSGRPYEQSFGPGTRLTVT.

The table lists this clonotype with many counts. Here the CDR3 DNA reads TGTGCCAGCAGCTTGCTAGCGGGGGGTGAGCAGTTCTTC. The encoded protein is CASSLLAGGEQFF. The chain recombines TRBV7-2 with TRBJ2-1; 11 bases align to TRBD2. Germline V lookup: CDR1 SGHTA, CDR2 FQGNSA. The V gene end was trimmed by 3 bases and the J gene end by 9 bases; junction bases not matched to a gene: 1. This CDR3 comprises 13 residues.

This clonotype was recorded at least ten times. This CDR3 is CASSHLGQSRGYEKLFF. CDR3 DNA sequence: TGTGCCAGCAGCCACTTGGGTCAGTCCAGGGGATATGAAAAACTGTTTTTT. J is TRBJ1-4 and V is TRBV3-1, with D possibly being TRBD1 (6 bases). CDR3 size: 17 residues. Germline CDR1 reads LGHDT; CDR2 reads YNNKEL (reference sequence). V lost 3 bases, J lost 6 bases, and 20 bases lay in between.

The table lists this clonotype with many counts. V usage is TRBV12-3 or TRBV12-4 and J usage is TRBJ2-7, with TRBD2 matching 14 bases. CDR3 length: 16 amino acids. V was pared by 3 bases and J by 6 bases, with 7 bases of the junction left unmatched. Here the CDR3 reads CASSLGLAGVVGEQYF. The DNA of the CDR3 is TGTGCCAGCAGTTTGGGACTAGCGGGAGTAGTGGGCGAGCAGTACTTC.

The sample holds many counts of this clonotype. The rearrangement uses TRBV9 and TRBJ2-2; D remains unclear. Trimming removed 4 bases from V and 6 bases from J, with 10 bases in between. CDR3 length equals 13 residues. Per the germline V gene, CDR1 is SGDLS and CDR2 is YYNGEE. Written as DNA, the CDR3 is TGTGCCAGCAGCTCACACGAGGCCGGGGAGCTGTTTTTT. It translates to CASSSHEAGELFF.

The chain carries TRBV20-1 and TRBJ1-1; a weak D match, TRBD1 (6 bases). Between the trimmed V and J ends, which lost 5 bases and 1 base, there was a span of 17 bases. There are 15 residues in the CDR3. Germline CDR1 DFQATT, CDR2 SNEGSKA (reference sequence). The chain's CDR3 is CSAGRGGGGNTEAFF. Here the CDR3 DNA reads TGCAGTGCTGGCCGAGGGGGGGGAGGGAACACTGAAGCTTTCTTT.

The sample holds many counts of this clonotype. The rearrangement links TRBV10-1 to TRBJ1-5, with D unclear. The CDR3 is made up of 12 amino acids. Germline values: CDR1 WNHNN, CDR2 SYGVQD (reference sequence). The germline V and J ends were trimmed by 6 bases and 0 bases, with 3 bases remaining between them. The CDR3 reads CASRHSNQPQHF. As DNA, the CDR3 is TGCGCCAGCAGACATAGCAATCAGCCCCAGCATTTT.

This clonotype was observed at least ten times. The rearrangement uses TRBV7-2 and TRBJ2-7, with 7 bases aligning to TRBD1. The germline V gene has CDR1 SGHTA and CDR2 FQGNSA. V gave up 6 bases and J gave up 0 bases; unmatched junction bases: 8. The CDR3 totals 15 residues. This CDR3 is CASSPHGTASYEQYF. CDR3 sequence (DNA): TGTGCCAGCAGTCCACACGGGACAGCCTCCTACGAGCAGTACTTC.

At least ten counts were recorded for this clonotype. V gene TRBV5-5 combines with J gene TRBJ2-7; no definite D call. Between the trimmed V and J ends, which lost 4 bases and 3 bases, there was a span of 8 bases. Germline V CDR1 and CDR2: SGHKS, YYEKEE (reference sequence). The CDR3 covers 12 residues. CDR3 sequence (DNA): TGTGCCAGCAGCAGAGCCATCTACGAGCAGTACTTC. Translation: CASSRAIYEQYF.

This clonotype was seen a few times. Possible read error: a much larger clone is one base away. V gene TRBV6-5 combines with J gene TRBJ2-2; D unresolved. CDR1 and CDR2 from the germline V gene are MNHEY and SVGAGI. V was trimmed by 5 bases and J by 7 bases, leaving 8 bases between them. The CDR3 is 12 residues long. In DNA, the CDR3 is TGTGCCAGCAGTCACGGAATCGGGGAGCTGTTTTTT. Translated, it gives CASSHGIGELFF.

This chain uses TRBV6-2 or TRBV6-3 with TRBJ2-7; TRBD2 matches at 7 bases. Germline V gene data show CDR1 as MNHEY and CDR2 as SVGEGT. The CDR3 runs to 14 residues. The ends lost 5 bases at V and 3 bases at J; junction bases unmatched: 7. Here the CDR3 reads CASSHLGGSYEQYF. CDR3 nucleotide sequence: TGTGCCAGCAGTCATCTGGGCGGGAGCTACGAGCAGTACTTC.

The table lists this clonotype with many counts. This chain links TRBV12-3 or TRBV12-4 with TRBJ2-2; TRBD2 agrees at 7 bases. There are 14 residues in the CDR3. The junction had 4 bases not matched to a gene; V was cut back by 7 bases and J by 2 bases. In nucleotides, the CDR3 is TGTGCCAGCAAAACTAGCGCCAACACCGGGGAGCTGTTTTTT. Translating gives CASKTSANTGELFF.

Remarks on this clonotype: At one boundary the junction diverges from the germline segment, which might be a read error. The rearrangement uses TRBV11-2 and TRBJ2-3; no firm D call. Germline CDR1 is SGHAT and CDR2 is FQNNGV. The CDR3 totals 12 residues. The CDR3, as DNA: TGTGCCAGCGGCCCGTGGTCAGATACGCAGTACTTT. It codes for CASGPWSDTQYF.

On this clonotype: This may stem from a read error, because a much larger clone lies one nucleotide away. The rearrangement joins TRBV19 to TRBJ2-1; D unresolved. The germline CDR1 and CDR2 sequences are LNHDA and SQIVND (reference sequence). The CDR3 totals 13 residues. The DNA of the CDR3 is TGTGCCGGTAGTATCGTGCGATGGGATGAGCAGTTCTTC. As protein: CAGSIVRWDEQFF.

The genes are TRBV29-1 and TRBJ2-7, with 9 bases that match TRBD1. CDR3 size: 13 residues. V was clipped by 7 bases and J by 5 bases; unmatched bases: 9. The germline V gene encodes CDR1 SQVTM and CDR2 ANQGSEA. The CDR3 coding sequence is TGCAGCGCGACCGGGACAGGGTTCCACGAGCAGTACTTC. This codes for CSATGTGFHEQYF.

This clonotype has ten or more counts. The genes are TRBV5-4 and TRBJ2-6; D possibly uses TRBD1 or TRBD2 (5 bases each). Germline V lookup: CDR1 SGHNT, CDR2 YYREEE (reference sequence). The CDR3 loop spans 16 amino acids. Trimming left V 0 bases short and J 8 bases short, with 15 bases between. CDR3 nucleotide sequence: TGTGCCAGCAGCTTGGGGGGCGACTGGGGGACCAACGTCCTGACTTTC. Its protein product is CASSLGGDWGTNVLTF.

A remark on this clonotype: A much larger clone is a single base away; this may be a read error. The DNA for the CDR3 is TGCAGTGCTAGACAGACAGTGAACTATGCCTACACCTTC. It encodes CSARQTVNYAYTF. The chain joins TRBV20-1 to TRBJ1-2; D possibly corresponds to TRBD1 (5 bases). The CDR3 sequence is 13 residues long. The V gene's germline CDR1 is DFQATT and CDR2 SNEGSKA (reference sequence).

The chain has TRBV6-2 or TRBV6-3 and TRBJ2-3; D not certain. Trimming removed 6 bases at V and 11 bases at J, with 21 bases between. The CDR3 has 14 residues. Germline assignment: CDR1 MNHEY and CDR2 SVGEGT. The CDR3 sequence is CASSKEGPYNEQYF. In DNA form, the CDR3 reads TGTGCCAGCAGCAAGGAAGGACCCTACAATGAGCAGTATTTT.

This clonotype was seen only a few times. This may arise from a read error, as a much more abundant clone is one base away. This is likely a read error, given that the CDR3 carries no conserved phenylalanine or tryptophan at its end. The chain employs TRBV20-1 and TRBJ1-5; TRBD1 might be the D (5 bases). Looked up from germline, CDR1 is DFQATT and CDR2 is SNEGSKA (reference sequence). CDR3 length: 15 residues. In DNA, the CDR3 is TGCAGTGTTAGAGATGGCGCAGGGAATAATCAGCCCCAGCATTCT. Amino acid sequence: CSVRDGAGNNQPQHS.

The sample holds many counts of this clonotype. The chain has TRBV7-9 and TRBJ1-5; no definite D call. Germline CDR1 is SEHNR and CDR2 is FQNEAQ (reference sequence). The CDR3 spans 12 residues. Trimming pared 1 base from V and 5 bases from J, leaving 3 bases between. The CDR3 protein is CASSLDDQPQHF. The CDR3 nucleotides are TGTGCCAGCAGCTTAGACGATCAGCCCCAGCATTTT.

The chain is built from TRBV18 and TRBJ1-4; 9 bases agree with TRBD1. The J segment lost 6 bases and the V segment lost 6 bases, leaving 8 bases of the junction unmatched. The germline V gene encodes CDR1 KGHSH and CDR2 LQKENI. The length of the CDR3 is 15 residues. CDR3 amino acids: CASSLGTGLDEKLFF. The CDR3 DNA reads TGTGCCAGCTCCCTCGGGACAGGGTTGGATGAAAAACTGTTTTTT.

This clonotype was detected many times. The chain employs TRBV5-1 and TRBJ2-1, with TRBD2 matching 12 bases. The CDR3 is made up of 16 amino acids. CDR1 and CDR2 from the germline V gene are SGHRS and YFSETQ. The junction had 4 bases not matched to a gene; V was cut back by 0 bases and J by 6 bases. CDR3 region: CASSLARLAGVNEQFF. CDR3 in DNA: TGCGCCAGCAGCTTGGCCCGACTAGCGGGGGTCAATGAGCAGTTCTTC. Full variable domain (missing parts from reference TRBV5-1 and TRBJ2-1): KAGVTQTPRYLIKTRGQQVTLSCSPISGHRSVSWYQQTPGQGLQFLFEYFSETQRNKGNFPGRFSGRQFSNSRSEMNVSTLELGDSALYLCASSLARLAGVNEQFFGPGTRLTVL.

At least ten counts were recorded for this clonotype. The V gene is TRBV19, the J gene TRBJ1-6; a weak D match, TRBD1 (6 bases). The V and J ends lost 6 bases and 9 bases respectively, with 24 bases between them. The CDR3 is 17 amino acids. Germline assignment: CDR1 LNHDA and CDR2 SQIVND (reference sequence). This CDR3 reads CASSRDLQGGVGSPLHF. The CDR3 DNA reads as TGTGCCAGTAGCCGCGACCTACAGGGTGGAGTTGGTTCACCCCTCCACTTT. Full variable domain (outside the CDR3, taken from reference TRBV19 and TRBJ1-6): DGGITQSPKYLFRKEGQNVTLSCEQNLNHDAMYWYRQDPGQGLRLIYYSQIVNDFQKGDIAEGYSVSREKKESFPLTVTSAQKNPTAFYLCASSRDLQGGVGSPLHFGNGTRLTVT.

The chain has TRBV13 and TRBJ2-7, with 7 bases that match TRBD2. The CDR3 length is 12 residues. Germline-derived CDR1 and CDR2 are PRHDT and FYEKMQ (reference sequence). Trimming cost V 8 bases and J 5 bases; bases outside gene matches: 6. CDR3 sequence: CASGRAKNEQYF. In nucleotides, the CDR3 is TGTGCCAGCGGGAGGGCTAAGAACGAGCAGTACTTC.